This T cell receptor beta chain comes out of a study of control samples from healthy donors and cancer patients (dated by TCRdb to about 2020). Between the V and J ends, shortened by 4 bases and 2 bases respectively, the junction contains 9 bases. CDR1 KGHDR and CDR2 SFDVKD are derived from the germline V gene. The CDR3 covers 14 residues, taking in both the cysteine and the phenylalanine. The CDR3 DNA has 42 bases and is translated from base 1. Concerning this clone: The clone's antigen remains unknown. No much larger clone exists at a distance of one base, and base qualities are not known.

Receptor libraries were prepared by the immunoSEQ multiplex PCR assay. This immuneACCESS table, as held by TCRdb, lists in-frame sequences with V and J called but not all clones. Of the missing ones, under half trace to an unresolved V gene in checked studies; the others have no known cause. This sample holds under 150,000 clones; around 87% were observed only once. More than 6.5% of the sample rests with the top ten. This clonotype was sampled from a man aged 35 to 55 in good health. The sequencing sample was made of blood. This sequence uses TRBV24-1 and TRBJ2-3, with no D gene named confidently. The nucleotides are TGTGCCACCAGTGACCTCGGGCCCACAGATACGCAGTATTTT. Its protein is CATSDLGPTDTQYF.